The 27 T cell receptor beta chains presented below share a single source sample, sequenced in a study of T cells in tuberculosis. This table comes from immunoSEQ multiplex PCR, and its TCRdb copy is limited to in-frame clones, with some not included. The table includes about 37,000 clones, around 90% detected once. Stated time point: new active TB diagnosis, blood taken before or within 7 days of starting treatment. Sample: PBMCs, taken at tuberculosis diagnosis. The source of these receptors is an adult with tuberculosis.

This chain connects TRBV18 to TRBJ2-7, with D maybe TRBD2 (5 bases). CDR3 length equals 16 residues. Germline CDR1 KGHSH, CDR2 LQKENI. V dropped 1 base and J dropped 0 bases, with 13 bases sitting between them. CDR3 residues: CASSPRASLSSYEQYV. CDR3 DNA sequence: TGTGCCAGCTCACCACGGGCTAGCCTTAGCTCCTACGAGCAGTACGTC.

The CDR3 DNA sequence: TGTGCCAGCAGCCGAACGACTAGCGGGGGGGCGGGTACGCAGTATTTT. Translation: CASSRTTSGGAGTQYF. The V call is TRBV9, the J call TRBJ2-3, with TRBD2 matching over 14 bases. The germline gives CDR1 SGDLS, CDR2 YYNGEE. With V trimmed by 4 bases and J by 8 bases, 9 bases remained unmatched. The CDR3 spans 16 residues.

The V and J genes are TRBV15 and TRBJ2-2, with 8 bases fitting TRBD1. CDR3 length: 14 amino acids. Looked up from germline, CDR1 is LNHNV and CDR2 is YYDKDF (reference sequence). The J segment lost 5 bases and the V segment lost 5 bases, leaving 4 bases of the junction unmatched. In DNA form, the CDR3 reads TGTGCCACCAGCCCGGACAGGGAGACCGGGGAGCTGTTTTTT. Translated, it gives CATSPDRETGELFF. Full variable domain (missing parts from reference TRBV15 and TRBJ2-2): DAMVIQNPRYQVTQFGKPVTLSCSQTLNHNVMYWYQQKSSQAPKLLFHYYDKDFNNEADTPDNFQSRRPNTSFCFLDIRSPGLGDTAMYLCATSPDRETGELFFGEGSRLTVL.

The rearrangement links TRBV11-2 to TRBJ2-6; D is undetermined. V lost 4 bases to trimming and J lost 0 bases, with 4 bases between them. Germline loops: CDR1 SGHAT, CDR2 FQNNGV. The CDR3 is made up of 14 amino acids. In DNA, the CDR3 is TGTGCCAGCAGCTCTTCCTCTGGGGCCAACGTCCTGACTTTC. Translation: CASSSSSGANVLTF.

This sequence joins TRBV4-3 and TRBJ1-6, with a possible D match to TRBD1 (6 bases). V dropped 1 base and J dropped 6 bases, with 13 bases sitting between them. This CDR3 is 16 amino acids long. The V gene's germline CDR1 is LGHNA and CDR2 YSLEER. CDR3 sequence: CASSQADRFINSPLHF. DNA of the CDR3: TGCGCCAGCAGCCAAGCTGACAGGTTTATTAATTCACCCCTCCACTTT.

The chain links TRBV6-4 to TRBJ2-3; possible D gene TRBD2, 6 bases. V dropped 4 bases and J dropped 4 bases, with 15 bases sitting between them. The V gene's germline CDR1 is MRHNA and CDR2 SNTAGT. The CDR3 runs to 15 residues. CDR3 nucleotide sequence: TGTGCCAGCAGTGCCGCAGCGGGTAGGGCAGATACGCAGTATTTT. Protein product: CASSAAAGRADTQYF.

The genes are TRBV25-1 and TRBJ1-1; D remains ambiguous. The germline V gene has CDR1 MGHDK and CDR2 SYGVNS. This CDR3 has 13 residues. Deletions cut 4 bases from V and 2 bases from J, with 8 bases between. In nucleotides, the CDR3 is TGTGCCAGCAGTGGTCTTGTAAACACTGAAGCTTTCTTT. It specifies CASSGLVNTEAFF.

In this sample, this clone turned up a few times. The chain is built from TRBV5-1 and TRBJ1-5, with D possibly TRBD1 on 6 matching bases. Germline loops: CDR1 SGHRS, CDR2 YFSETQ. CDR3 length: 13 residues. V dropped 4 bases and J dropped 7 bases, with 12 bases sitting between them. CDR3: CASSPTGNQPQHF. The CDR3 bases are TGCGCCAGCAGCCCTACAGGGAACCAGCCCCAGCATTTT.

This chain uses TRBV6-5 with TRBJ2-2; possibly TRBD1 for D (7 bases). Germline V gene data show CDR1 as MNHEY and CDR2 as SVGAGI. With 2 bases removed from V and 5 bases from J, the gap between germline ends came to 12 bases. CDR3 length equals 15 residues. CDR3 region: CASSYSPGGTGELFF. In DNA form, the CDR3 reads TGTGCCAGCAGTTACAGCCCAGGGGGGACCGGGGAGCTGTTTTTT.

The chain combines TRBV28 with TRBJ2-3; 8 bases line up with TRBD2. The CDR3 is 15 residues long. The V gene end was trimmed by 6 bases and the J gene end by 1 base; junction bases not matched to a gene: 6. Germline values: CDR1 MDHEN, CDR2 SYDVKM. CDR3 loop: CASSFRGGGTDTQYF. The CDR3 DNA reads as TGTGCCAGCAGCTTCCGGGGGGGCGGCACAGATACGCAGTATTTT.

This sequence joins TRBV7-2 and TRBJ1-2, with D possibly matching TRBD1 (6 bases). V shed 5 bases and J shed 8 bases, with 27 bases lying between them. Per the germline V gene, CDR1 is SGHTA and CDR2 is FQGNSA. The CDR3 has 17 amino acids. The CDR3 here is CASSQVYGGRGVRGYTF. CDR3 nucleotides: TGTGCCAGCAGCCAAGTCTATGGGGGCAGGGGTGTGAGAGGCTACACCTTC.

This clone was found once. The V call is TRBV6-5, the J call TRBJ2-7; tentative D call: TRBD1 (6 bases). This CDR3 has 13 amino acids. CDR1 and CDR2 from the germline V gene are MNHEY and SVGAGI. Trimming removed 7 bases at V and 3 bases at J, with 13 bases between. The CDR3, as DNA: TGTGCCAGCACTATACAGGGTAACTACGAGCAGTACTTC. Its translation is CASTIQGNYEQYF.

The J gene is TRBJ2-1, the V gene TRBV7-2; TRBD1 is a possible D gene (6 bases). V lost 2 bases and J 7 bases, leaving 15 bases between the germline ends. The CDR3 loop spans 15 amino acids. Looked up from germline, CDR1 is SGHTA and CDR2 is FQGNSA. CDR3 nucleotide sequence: TGTGCCAGCAGCTTACAATCCCAGGGGATGAATGAGCAGTTCTTC. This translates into CASSLQSQGMNEQFF.

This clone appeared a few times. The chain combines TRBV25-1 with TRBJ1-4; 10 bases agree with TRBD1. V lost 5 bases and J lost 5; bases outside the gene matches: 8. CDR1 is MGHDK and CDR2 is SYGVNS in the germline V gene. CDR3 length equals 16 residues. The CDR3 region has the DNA TGTGCCAGCAGTAACCTCGAGGGACAGGGGAATGAAAAACTGTTTTTT. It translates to CASSNLEGQGNEKLFF.

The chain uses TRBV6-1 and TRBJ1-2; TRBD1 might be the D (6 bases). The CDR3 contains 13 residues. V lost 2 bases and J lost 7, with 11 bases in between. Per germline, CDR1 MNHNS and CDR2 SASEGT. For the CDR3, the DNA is TGTGCCAGCAGTGAATCAGGACAGCGTGGCTACACCTTC. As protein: CASSESGQRGYTF.

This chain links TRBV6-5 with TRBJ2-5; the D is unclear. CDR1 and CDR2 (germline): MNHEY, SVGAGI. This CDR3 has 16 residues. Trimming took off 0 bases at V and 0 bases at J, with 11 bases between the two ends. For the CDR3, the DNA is TGTGCCAGCAGTTACTCGTGGAGAAATCACCAAGAGACCCAGTACTTC. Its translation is CASSYSWRNHQETQYF.

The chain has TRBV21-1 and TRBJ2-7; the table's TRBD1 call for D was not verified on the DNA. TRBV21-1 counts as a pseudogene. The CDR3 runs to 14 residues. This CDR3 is CASSKAADTYEQYF. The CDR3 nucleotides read TGTGCCAGCAGCAAAGCAGCAGACACCTACGAGCAGTACTTC.

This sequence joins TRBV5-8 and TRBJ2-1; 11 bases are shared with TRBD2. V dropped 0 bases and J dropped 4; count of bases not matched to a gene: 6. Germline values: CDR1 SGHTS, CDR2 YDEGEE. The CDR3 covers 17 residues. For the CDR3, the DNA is TGTGCCAGCAGCTTGGGCTCAACTAGCGGGGGATACAATGAGCAGTTCTTC. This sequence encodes CASSLGSTSGGYNEQFF.

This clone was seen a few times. As DNA, the CDR3 is TGTGCCAGCAGTGTGACTCATCCCAATCAGCCCCAGCATTTT. It is translated as CASSVTHPNQPQHF. V gene TRBV6-1 combines with J gene TRBJ1-5; D unresolved. V was clipped by 4 bases and J by 3 bases, with 10 bases between them. This CDR3 spans 14 amino acids. The V gene's germline CDR1 is MNHNS and CDR2 SASEGT.

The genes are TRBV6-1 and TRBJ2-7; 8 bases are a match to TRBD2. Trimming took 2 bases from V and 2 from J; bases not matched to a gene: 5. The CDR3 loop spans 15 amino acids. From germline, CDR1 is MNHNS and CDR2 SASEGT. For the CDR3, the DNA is TGTGCCAGCAGTGAACGGGAGGGGCTACCCTACGAGCAGTACGTC. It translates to CASSEREGLPYEQYV.

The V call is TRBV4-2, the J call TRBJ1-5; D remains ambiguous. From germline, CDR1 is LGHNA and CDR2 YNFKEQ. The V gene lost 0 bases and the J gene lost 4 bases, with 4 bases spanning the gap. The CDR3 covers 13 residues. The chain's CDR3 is CASSQEANQPQHF. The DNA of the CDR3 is TGTGCCAGCAGCCAAGAAGCAAATCAGCCCCAGCATTTT.

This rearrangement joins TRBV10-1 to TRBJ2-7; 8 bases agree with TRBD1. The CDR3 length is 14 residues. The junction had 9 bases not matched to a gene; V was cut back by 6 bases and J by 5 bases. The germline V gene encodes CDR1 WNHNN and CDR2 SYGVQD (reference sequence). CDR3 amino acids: CASRVRTGQDEQYV. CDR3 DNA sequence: TGCGCCAGCAGAGTTAGGACAGGGCAGGACGAGCAGTACGTC.

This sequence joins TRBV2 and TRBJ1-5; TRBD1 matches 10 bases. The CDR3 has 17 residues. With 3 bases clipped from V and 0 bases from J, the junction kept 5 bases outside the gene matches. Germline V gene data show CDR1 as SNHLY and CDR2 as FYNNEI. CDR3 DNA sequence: TGTGCCAGCAGTGACAGGACAGGGGGGGCTAGCAATCAGCCCCAGCATTTT. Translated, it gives CASSDRTGGASNQPQHF.

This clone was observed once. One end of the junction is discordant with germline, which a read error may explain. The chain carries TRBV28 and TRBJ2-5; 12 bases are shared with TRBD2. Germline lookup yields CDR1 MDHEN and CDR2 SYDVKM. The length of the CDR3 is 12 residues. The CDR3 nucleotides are TGTGCCAGCAGTTTACGGACTAGCGGGGTGCACTTC. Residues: CASSLRTSGVHF. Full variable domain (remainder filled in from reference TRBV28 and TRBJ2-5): DVKVTQSSRYLVKRTGEKVFLECVQDMDHENMFWYRQDPGLGLRLIYFSYDVKMKEKGDIPEGYSVSREKKERFSLILESASTNQTSMYLCASSLRTSGVHFGPGTRLLVL.

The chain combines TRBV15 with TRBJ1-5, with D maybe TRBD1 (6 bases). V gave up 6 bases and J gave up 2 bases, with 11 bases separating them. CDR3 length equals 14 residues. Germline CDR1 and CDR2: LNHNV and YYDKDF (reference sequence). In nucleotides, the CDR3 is TGTGCCACCAGGGCCGAGGGGGGCAATCAGCCCCAGCATTTT. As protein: CATRAEGGNQPQHF. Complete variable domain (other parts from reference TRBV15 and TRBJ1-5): DAMVIQNPRYQVTQFGKPVTLSCSQTLNHNVMYWYQQKSSQAPKLLFHYYDKDFNNEADTPDNFQSRRPNTSFCFLDIRSPGLGDTAMYLCATRAEGGNQPQHFGDGTRLSIL.

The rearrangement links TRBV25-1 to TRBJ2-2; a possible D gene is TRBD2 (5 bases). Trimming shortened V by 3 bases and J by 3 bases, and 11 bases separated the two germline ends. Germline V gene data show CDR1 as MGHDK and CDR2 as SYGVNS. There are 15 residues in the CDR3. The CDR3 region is CASSDSGKDTGELFF. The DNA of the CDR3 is TGTGCCAGCAGTGATTCGGGGAAAGACACCGGGGAGCTGTTTTTT.

CDR3 in amino acids: CASSPRGTEAFF. The CDR3 DNA is TGTGCCAGCAGCCCCCGGGGTACTGAAGCTTTCTTT. The chain carries TRBV27 and TRBJ1-1; no definite D call. The ends were cut back, 6 bases at V and 5 bases at J, with 10 bases in the middle. CDR1 is MNHEY and CDR2 is SMNVEV in the germline V gene (reference sequence). The length of the CDR3 is 12 residues.